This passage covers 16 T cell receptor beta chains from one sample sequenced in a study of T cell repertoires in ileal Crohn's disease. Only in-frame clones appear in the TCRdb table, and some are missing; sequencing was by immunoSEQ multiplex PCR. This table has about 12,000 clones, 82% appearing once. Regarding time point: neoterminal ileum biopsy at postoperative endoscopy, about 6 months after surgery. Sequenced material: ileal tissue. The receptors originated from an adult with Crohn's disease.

CDR3 nucleotide sequence: TGTGCCAGCAGTGAAGTGGGCCACACCCGATACAATGAGCAGTTCTTC. Residues: CASSEVGHTRYNEQFF. The rearrangement uses TRBV6-1 and TRBJ2-1; D ambiguous. V was cut by 1 base and J by 4 bases, with 14 bases left in between. This CDR3 is 16 amino acids long. The V gene's germline CDR1 is MNHNS and CDR2 SASEGT.

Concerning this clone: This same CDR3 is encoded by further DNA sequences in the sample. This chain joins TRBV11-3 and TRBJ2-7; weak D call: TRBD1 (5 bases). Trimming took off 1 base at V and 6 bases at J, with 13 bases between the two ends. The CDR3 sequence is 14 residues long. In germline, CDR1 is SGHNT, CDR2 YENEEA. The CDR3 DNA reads TGTGCCAGCAGCTTAGGATGGCAGGGTGGCGAGCAGTACTTC. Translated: CASSLGWQGGEQYF. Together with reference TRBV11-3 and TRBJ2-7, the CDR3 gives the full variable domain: EAGVVQSPRYKIIEKKQPVAFWCNPISGHNTLYWYLQNLGQGPELLIRYENEEAVDDSQLPKDRFSAERLKGVDSTLKIQPAELGDSAVYLCASSLGWQGGEQYFGPGTRLTVT.

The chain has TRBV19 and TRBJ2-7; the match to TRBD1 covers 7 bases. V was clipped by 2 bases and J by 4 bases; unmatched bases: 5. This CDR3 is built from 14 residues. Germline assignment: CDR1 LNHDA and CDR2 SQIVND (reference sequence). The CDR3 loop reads CASSIHRGGYEQYF. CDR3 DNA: TGTGCCAGTAGTATACACAGGGGTGGATACGAGCAGTACTTC.

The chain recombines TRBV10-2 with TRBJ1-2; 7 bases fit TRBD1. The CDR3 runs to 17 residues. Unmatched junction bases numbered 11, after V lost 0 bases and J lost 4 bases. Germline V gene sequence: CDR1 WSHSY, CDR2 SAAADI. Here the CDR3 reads CASSESGRQGSSYGYTF. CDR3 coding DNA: TGCGCCAGCAGTGAGTCAGGTAGACAGGGAAGCTCCTATGGCTACACCTTC.

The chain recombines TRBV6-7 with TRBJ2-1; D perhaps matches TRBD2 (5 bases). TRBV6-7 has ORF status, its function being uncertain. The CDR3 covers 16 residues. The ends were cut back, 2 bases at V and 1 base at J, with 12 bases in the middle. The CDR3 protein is CASSYRPSLSYNEQFF. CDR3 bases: TGTGCCAGCAGTTACCGACCTAGCCTTTCCTACAATGAGCAGTTCTTC.

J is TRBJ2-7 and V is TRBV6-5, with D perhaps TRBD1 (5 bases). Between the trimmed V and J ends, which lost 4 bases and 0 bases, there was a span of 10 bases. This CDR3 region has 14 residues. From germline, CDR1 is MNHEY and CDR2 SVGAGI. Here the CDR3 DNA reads TGTGCCAGCAGTTTAGACAGATTCTCCTACGAGCAGTACTTC. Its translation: CASSLDRFSYEQYF.

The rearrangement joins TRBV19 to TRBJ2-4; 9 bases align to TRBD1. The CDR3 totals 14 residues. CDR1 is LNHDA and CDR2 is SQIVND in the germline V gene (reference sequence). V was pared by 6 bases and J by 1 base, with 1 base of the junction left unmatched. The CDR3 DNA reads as TGTGCCAGTAGCGGGACAGGGGCCAAAAACATTCAGTACTTC. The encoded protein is CASSGTGAKNIQYF. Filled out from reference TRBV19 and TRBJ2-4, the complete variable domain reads DGGITQSPKYLFRKEGQNVTLSCEQNLNHDAMYWYRQDPGQGLRLIYYSQIVNDFQKGDIAEGYSVSREKKESFPLTVTSAQKNPTAFYLCASSGTGAKNIQYFGAGTRLSVL.

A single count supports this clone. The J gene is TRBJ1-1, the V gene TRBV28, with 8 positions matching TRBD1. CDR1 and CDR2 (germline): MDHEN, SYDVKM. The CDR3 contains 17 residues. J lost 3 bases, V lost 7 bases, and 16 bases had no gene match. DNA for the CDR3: TGTGCCAGCACTTCAAACTACAGAACAGGGGGGGACACTGAAGCTTTCTTT. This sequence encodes CASTSNYRTGGDTEAFF.

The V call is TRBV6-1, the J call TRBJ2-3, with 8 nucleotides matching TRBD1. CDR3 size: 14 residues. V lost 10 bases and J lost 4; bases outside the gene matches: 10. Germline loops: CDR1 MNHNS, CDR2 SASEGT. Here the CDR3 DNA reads TGTGCCATCGCCCGGACAGGGACACCAGATACGCAGTATTTT. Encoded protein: CAIARTGTPDTQYF.

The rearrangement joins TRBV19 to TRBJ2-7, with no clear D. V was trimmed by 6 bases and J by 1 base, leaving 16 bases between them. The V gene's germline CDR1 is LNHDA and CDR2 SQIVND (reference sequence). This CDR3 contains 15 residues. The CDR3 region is CASRKQPSGSYEQYF. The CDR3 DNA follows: TGTGCCAGTAGAAAACAGCCCTCCGGATCCTACGAGCAGTACTTC.

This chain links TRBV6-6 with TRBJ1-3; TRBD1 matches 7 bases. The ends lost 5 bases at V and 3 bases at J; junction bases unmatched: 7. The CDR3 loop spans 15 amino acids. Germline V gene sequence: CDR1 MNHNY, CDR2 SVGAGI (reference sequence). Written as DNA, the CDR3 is TGTGCCAGCAGTAAAAAGGGGGCAATTGGAAACACCATATATTTT. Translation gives CASSKKGAIGNTIYF.

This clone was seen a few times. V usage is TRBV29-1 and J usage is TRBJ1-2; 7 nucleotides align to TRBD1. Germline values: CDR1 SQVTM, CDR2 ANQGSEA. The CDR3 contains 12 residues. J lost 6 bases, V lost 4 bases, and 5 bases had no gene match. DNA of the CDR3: TGCAGCGTTGGGAGGGACAGCCATGGCTACACCTTC. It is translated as CSVGRDSHGYTF.

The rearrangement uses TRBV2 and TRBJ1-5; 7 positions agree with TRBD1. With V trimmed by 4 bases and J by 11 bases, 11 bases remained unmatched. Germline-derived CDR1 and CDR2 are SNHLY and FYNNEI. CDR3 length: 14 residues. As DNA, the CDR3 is TGTGCCAGCAGTGGTGGGGACAGCTTAAGTTCCCAGCATTTT. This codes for CASSGGDSLSSQHF.

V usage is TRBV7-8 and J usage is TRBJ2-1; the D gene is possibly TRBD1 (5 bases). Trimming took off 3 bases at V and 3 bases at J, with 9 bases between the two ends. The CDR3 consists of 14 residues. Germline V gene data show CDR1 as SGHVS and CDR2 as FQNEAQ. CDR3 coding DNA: TGTGCCAGCAGCTTGCGGCAGGGCTACAATGAGCAGTTCTTC. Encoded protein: CASSLRQGYNEQFF.

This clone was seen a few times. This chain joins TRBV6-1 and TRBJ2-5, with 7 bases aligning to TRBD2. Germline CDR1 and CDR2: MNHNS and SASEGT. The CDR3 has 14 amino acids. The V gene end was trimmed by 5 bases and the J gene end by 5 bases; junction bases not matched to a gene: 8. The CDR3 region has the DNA TGTGCCAGCAGTATGCCTAGCGGTTCTGAGACCCAGTACTTC. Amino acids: CASSMPSGSETQYF.

The CDR3 loop reads CATPGSHTGELFF. The CDR3 nucleotides are TGTGCCACCCCGGGTAGCCACACCGGGGAGCTGTTTTTT. The chain uses TRBV6-6 and TRBJ2-2; the D is unclear. The CDR3 has 13 amino acids. CDR1 MNHNY and CDR2 SVGAGI come from the germline V gene (reference sequence). V lost 10 bases, J lost 3 bases, and 12 bases lay in between.